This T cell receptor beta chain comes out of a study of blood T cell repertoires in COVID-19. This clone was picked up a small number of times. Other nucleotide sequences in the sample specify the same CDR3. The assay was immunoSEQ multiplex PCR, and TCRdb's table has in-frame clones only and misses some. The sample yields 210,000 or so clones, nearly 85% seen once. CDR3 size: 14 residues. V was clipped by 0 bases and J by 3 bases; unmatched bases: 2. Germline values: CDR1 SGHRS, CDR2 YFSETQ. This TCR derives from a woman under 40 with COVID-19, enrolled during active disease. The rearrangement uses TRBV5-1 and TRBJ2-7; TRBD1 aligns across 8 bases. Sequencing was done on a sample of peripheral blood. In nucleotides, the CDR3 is TGCGCCAGCAGCTTGGGACAGGGGAGCTACGAGCAGTACTTC. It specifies CASSLGQGSYEQYF.